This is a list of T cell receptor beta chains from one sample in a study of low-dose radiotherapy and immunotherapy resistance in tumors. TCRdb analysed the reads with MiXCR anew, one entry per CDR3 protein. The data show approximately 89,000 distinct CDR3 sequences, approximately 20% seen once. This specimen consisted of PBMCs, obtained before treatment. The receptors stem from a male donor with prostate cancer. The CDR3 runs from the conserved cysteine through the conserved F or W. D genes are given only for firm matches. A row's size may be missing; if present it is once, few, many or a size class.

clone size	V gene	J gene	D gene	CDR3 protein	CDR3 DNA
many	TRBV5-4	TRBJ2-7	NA	CASSFSTDPRNEQYF	TGTGCCAGCAGCTTCTCGACAGACCCACGGAACGAGCAGTACTTC
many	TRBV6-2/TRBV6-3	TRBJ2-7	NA	CASSLPGVYEQYF	TGTGCCAGCAGCCTGCCTGGGGTCTACGAGCAGTACTTC
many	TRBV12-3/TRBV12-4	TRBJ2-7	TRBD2	CASSFGTSWGTEQYF	TGTGCCAGCAGTTTCGGGACTAGCTGGGGTACCGAGCAGTACTTC
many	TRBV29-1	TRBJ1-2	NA	CSALQGGGYTF	TGCAGCGCTCTCCAGGGAGGAGGCTACACCTTC
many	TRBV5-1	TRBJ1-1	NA	CASSTDREAFF	TGCGCCAGCAGCACAGACCGAGAAGCTTTCTTT
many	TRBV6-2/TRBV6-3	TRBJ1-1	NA	CASSYEGTEAFF	TGTGCCAGCAGTTACGAGGGTACTGAAGCTTTCTTT
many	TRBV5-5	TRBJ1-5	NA	CASRPGQPVSNQPQHF	TGTGCCAGCAGGCCAGGGCAGCCTGTGAGCAATCAGCCCCAGCATTTT
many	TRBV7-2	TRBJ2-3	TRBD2	CATLAEPSTDTQYF	TGTGCCACACTAGCGGAACCTAGCACAGATACGCAGTATTTT
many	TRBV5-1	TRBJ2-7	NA	CASSLEAGSSYEQYF	TGTGCCAGCAGCTTGGAGGCAGGGAGCTCCTACGAGCAGTACTTC
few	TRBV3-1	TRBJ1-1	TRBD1	CASSQGSRGQGSTEAFF	TGTGCCAGCAGCCAAGGGTCGAGGGGGCAAGGTAGCACTGAAGCTTTCTTT
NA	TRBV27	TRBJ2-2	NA	CASSFFQNTGELFFF	NA
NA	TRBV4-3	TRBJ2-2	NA	CASSHPPNGELFFFFF	NA
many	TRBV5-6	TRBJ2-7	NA	CASSFSDYEQYF	TGTGCCAGCAGCTTTTCCGACTACGAGCAGTACTTC
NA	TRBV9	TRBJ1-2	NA	CASSVGQASPDGYTF	TGTGCCAGCAGCGTAGGGCAGGCCTCGCCGGATGGCTACACCTTC
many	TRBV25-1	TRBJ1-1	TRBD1	CASSVRGDRATEAFF	TGTGCCAGCAGTGTACGGGGGGACAGGGCCACTGAAGCTTTCTTT
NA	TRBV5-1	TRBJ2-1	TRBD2	CASGLAGGHNEQFF	TGCGCCAGCGGTTTAGCGGGAGGCCACAATGAGCAGTTCTTC
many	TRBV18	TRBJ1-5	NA	CASSPQQNQPQHF	TGTGCCAGCTCACCACAACAAAATCAGCCCCAGCATTTT
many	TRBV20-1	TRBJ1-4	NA	CSARDPWEGRKLFF	TGCAGTGCTAGAGACCCTTGGGAGGGGAGAAAACTGTTTTTT
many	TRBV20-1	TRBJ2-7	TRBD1	CSASPPGQGLPGQYF	TGCAGTGCTAGTCCACCGGGACAGGGACTCCCGGGGCAGTACTTC
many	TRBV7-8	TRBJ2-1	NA	CASSPQDGEQFF	TGTGCCAGCAGCCCCCAAGATGGTGAGCAGTTCTTC
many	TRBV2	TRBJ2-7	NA	CASKGREKDEQYF	TGTGCCAGCAAGGGACGGGAGAAGGACGAGCAGTACTTC
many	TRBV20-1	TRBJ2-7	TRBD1	CSARDTGQGAYEQYF	TGCAGTGCTAGAGATACCGGACAGGGGGCCTACGAGCAGTACTTC
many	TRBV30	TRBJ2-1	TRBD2	CAWSLLAGAGRGWVGEQFF	TGTGCCTGGAGTCTACTAGCGGGAGCGGGTCGAGGTTGGGTGGGTGAGCAGTTCTTC
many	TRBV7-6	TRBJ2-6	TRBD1	CASGGQAYSGANVLTF	TGTGCCAGCGGTGGACAGGCGTACTCTGGGGCCAACGTCCTGACTTTC
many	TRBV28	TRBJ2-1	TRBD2	CASSSPGTSIIEQFF	TGTGCCAGCAGTTCCCCCGGGACTAGCATTATTGAGCAGTTCTTC
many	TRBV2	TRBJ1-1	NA	CASSETVPGNTEAFF	TGTGCCAGCAGTGAAACAGTCCCGGGGAACACTGAAGCTTTCTTT
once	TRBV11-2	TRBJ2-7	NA	CASKKNVGGNEQYF	TGTGCCAGCAAGAAAAACGTTGGGGGGAACGAGCAGTACTTC
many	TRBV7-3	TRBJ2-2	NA	CASSLYPNTGELFF	TGTGCCAGCAGCTTATACCCGAACACCGGGGAGCTGTTTTTT
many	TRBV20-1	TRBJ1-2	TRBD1	CSAREQGKGGYTF	TGCAGTGCTAGGGAACAGGGGAAAGGAGGCTACACCTTC
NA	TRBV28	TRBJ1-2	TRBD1	CASSPGQGIYGYTF	TGTGCCAGCAGTCCGGGACAGGGGATCTATGGCTACACCTTC
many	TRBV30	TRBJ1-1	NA	CAWSGRMVTEAFF	TGTGCCTGGAGTGGGCGGATGGTAACTGAAGCTTTCTTT
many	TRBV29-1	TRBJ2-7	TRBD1	CSIRATGKTYEQYF	TGCAGCATACGAGCGACAGGGAAAACCTACGAGCAGTACTTC
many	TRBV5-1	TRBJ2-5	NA	CASSLTEQETQYF	TGCGCCAGCAGCTTGACAGAACAAGAGACCCAGTACTTC
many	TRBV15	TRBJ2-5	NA	CATSRDVGVGETQYF	TGTGCCACCAGCAGAGATGTGGGGGTTGGGGAGACCCAGTACTTC
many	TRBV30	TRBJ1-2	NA	CAWSRQAGGYTF	TGTGCCTGGAGTCGACAGGCGGGAGGCTACACCTTC
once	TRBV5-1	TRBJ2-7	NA	CASSLEAGGQSYEQYF	TGCGCCAGCAGCTTGGAGGCAGGGGGGCAGTCCTACGAGCAGTACTTC
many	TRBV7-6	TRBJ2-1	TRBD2	CASSLALSSGGVGEQFF	TGTGCCAGCAGCTTAGCGCTCTCCAGCGGGGGGGTCGGTGAGCAGTTCTTC
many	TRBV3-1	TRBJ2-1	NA	CASSQDLTGREDEQFF	TGTGCCAGCAGCCAAGATCTGACAGGGAGGGAGGATGAGCAGTTCTTC
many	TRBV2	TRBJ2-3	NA	CASGVRQGGLADTQYF	TGTGCCAGCGGAGTTCGACAGGGAGGCCTGGCAGATACGCAGTATTTT
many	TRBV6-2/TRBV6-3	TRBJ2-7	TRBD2	CASTTAGKSSYEQYF	TGTGCCAGCACGACAGCGGGAAAGAGCTCCTACGAGCAGTACTTC
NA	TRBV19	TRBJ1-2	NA	CASRAHTTYGYTF	TGTGCCAGCCGTGCCCACACCACCTATGGCTACACCTTC
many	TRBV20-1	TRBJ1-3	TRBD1	CSASTGGGGNTIYF	TGCAGTGCGAGCACAGGGGGCGGTGGAAACACCATATATTTT
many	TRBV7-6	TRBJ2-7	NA	CASSPGRTNTYEQYF	TGTGCCAGCAGCCCGGGTCGGACTAATACCTACGAGCAGTACTTC
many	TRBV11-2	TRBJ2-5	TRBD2	CASSIRTSGSSARTQETQYF	TGTGCCAGCAGCATTCGGACTAGCGGGAGTTCGGCGAGGACCCAAGAGACCCAGTACTTC